The source of this T cell receptor (beta chain) is a study of a mutant IDH1 vaccine in newly diagnosed glioma. Study-level background: Vaccination of patients was performed eight times, in weeks 1, 3, 5, 7, 11, 15, 19 and 23. Treated patients had a mean age of about 40 years and a sex split that was roughly 60% male and roughly 40% female.

For this clone: Its antigen is still unknown.

Time point described: week 11, during vaccination. Doses consisted of 300 ug of mutant IDH1 20-mer peptide each, paired with topical imiquimod. V dropped 3 bases and J dropped 5; count of bases not matched to a gene: 7. Per germline, CDR1 SGHKS and CDR2 YYEKEE (reference sequence). CDR3 size: 15 residues. TCRdb keeps only in-frame clones here, not all; method: immunoSEQ multiplex PCR. The table has fewer than 150,000 clones, 85% to 90% seen once; the top ten hold roughly 0.62%. Findings of the study overall: The authors found pseudoprogression apparently unrelated to changes in top peripheral T cell clonotypes. Most patients, around 94%, showed vaccine-induced immune responses.

This receptor was obtained from a woman aged 50 to 60 with glioma. The specimen was PBMCs, collected from a glioma patient whose treatment included an IDH1 peptide vaccine. The rearrangement links TRBV5-5 to TRBJ1-1; TRBD1 aligns across 10 bases. CDR3 in amino acids: CASSSRQGAKTEAFF. In nucleotides, the CDR3 is TGTGCCAGCAGCTCAAGACAGGGGGCGAAGACTGAAGCTTTCTTT.